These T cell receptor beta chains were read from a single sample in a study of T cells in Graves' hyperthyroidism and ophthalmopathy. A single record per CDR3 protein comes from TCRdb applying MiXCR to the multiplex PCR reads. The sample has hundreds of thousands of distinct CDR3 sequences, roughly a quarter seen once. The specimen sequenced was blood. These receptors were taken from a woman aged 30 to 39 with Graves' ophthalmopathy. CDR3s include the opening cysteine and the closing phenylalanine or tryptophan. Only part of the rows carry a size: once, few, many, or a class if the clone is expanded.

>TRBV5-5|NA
CASSLAWGQRDGYTF
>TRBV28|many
CASSLEVAGGETQYF
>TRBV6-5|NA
CASSYGGHGYTF
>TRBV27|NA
CASSLTSFAGELFF
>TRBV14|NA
CARTQGDQPQHF
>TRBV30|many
CAWRTGLNYGYTF
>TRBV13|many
CASSRRQDSTNEKLFF
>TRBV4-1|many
CASSQDMGYEQYF
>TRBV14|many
CASSQAGVGQETQYF
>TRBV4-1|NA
CASSQVLQRGLPNQPQHF
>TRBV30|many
CAWSPQGGAFF
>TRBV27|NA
CASRISSGETQYF
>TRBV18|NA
CASSRLGTASPLETQYF
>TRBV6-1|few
CASMNTIGLFF
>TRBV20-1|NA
CSASLGVEQYF